This T cell receptor (beta chain) was captured in a study of T cell responses to AZD1222 COVID-19 vaccine. About the research overall: Pooling of second doses given at about 4 or about 12 weeks was done. Overall study findings and caveats: Close to half of spike-specific TCRs reportedly recognize unmutated variant regions.

From germline, CDR1 is SEHNR and CDR2 FQNEAQ (reference sequence). The CDR3 has 16 amino acids. V was pared by 3 bases and J by 5 bases, with 7 bases of the junction left unmatched. A remark on this clone: No antigen is known for it.

Here immunoSEQ multiplex PCR was the method, and the copy in TCRdb shows in-frame clones only, minus some. The sample lists 200,000 to 300,000 clones; 80% to 95% were seen once. This chain uses TRBV7-9 with TRBJ1-6, with 7 positions matching TRBD1. Sequenced material: peripheral blood, taken on day 0 of AZD1222 vaccination. The source of this sequence is an adult in good health. CDR3 DNA: TGTGCCAGCAGCTTCGGTGACAGGGCCGATAATTCACCCCTCCACTTT. Translating gives CASSFGDRADNSPLHF.